This T cell receptor (beta chain) originates from a study of blood T cell repertoires in COVID-19. In the study's own analysis: The assay estimated nucleated cells by amplifying reference gene primers. Method: immunoSEQ multiplex PCR; TCRdb's copy keeps in-frame clones and lacks some. The V and J calls and clone size are taken from that table; D and trimming were inferred from the DNA. Altogether roughly 260,000 clones are present, 85% to 90% being singletons, with the ten largest covering over 3.5%. This clone was seen more than once but under ten times. The specimen sequenced was peripheral blood. This TCR derives from a woman aged 40 to 50 with acute or convalescent COVID-19.

CDR3 coding DNA: TGTGCCAGCAGGACAGGGAGTTCCTACAATGAGCAGTTCTTC. Translated, it gives CASRTGSSYNEQFF. V is TRBV6-6 and J is TRBJ2-1, with TRBD1 identical over 7 bases. This CDR3 comprises 14 residues. The junction had 3 bases not matched to a gene; V was cut back by 6 bases and J by 1 base. Germline assignment: CDR1 MNHNY and CDR2 SVGAGI (reference sequence).